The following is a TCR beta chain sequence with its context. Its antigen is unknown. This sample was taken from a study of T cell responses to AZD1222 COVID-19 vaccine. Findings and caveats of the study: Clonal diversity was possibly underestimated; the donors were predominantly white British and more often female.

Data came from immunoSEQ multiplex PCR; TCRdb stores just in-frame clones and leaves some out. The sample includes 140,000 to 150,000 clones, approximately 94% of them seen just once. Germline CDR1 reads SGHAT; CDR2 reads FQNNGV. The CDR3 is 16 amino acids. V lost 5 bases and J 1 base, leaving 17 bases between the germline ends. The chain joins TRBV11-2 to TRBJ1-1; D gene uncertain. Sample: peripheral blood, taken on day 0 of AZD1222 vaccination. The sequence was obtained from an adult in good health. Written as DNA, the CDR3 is TGTGCCAGCAGCCCCCCCTCGCCCCGGAGGAACACTGAAGCTTTCTTT. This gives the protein CASSPPSPRRNTEAFF.